One sample yielded the 9 T cell receptor beta chains listed below, sequenced in a study of T cell repertoires in cytomegalovirus infection. TCRdb re-called the reads through MiXCR, storing one row per CDR3 protein. The table lists 150,000 or so distinct CDR3 sequences, about 20% of them singletons. Sequenced: PBMCs. The receptors were gathered from a human donor in good health (CMV status not recorded). Some clones in this sample may be carry-over from other donors' samples.

The gene calls are TRBV28 and TRBJ1-2; 7 positions match TRBD1. V lost 6 bases to trimming and J lost 6 bases; unmatched junction nucleotides: 10. The length of the CDR3 is 14 residues. CDR1 is MDHEN and CDR2 is SYDVKM in the germline V gene. CDR3: CASSGQVKGNGYTF. The CDR3 DNA reads TGTGCCAGCAGCGGACAGGTGAAGGGGAATGGCTACACCTTC.

This clonotype was seen a handful of times. This chain connects TRBV7-8 to TRBJ2-7, with 9 bases lining up with TRBD2. V shed 5 bases and J 0 bases; nucleotides not matched to a gene: 5. Germline CDR1 SGHVS, CDR2 FQNEAQ. The CDR3 loop spans 15 amino acids. The CDR3 spells CASSPLAGISYEQYF. For the CDR3, the DNA is TGTGCCAGCAGCCCCCTAGCGGGGATCTCCTACGAGCAGTACTTC.

There are a few counts of this clonotype. V is TRBV10-3 and J is TRBJ2-1; 8 nucleotides agree with TRBD1. This CDR3 has 14 residues. The V gene end was trimmed by 6 bases and the J gene end by 2 bases; junction bases not matched to a gene: 3. Per germline, CDR1 ENHRY and CDR2 SYGVKD. CDR3 in amino acids: CAISPGQAYNEQFF. The CDR3 DNA follows: TGTGCCATCAGCCCGGGACAGGCCTACAATGAGCAGTTCTTC.

In this sample, this clonotype turned up a few times. The chain employs TRBV7-2 and TRBJ1-3; D gene unclear. The V end was cut by 1 base, the J end by 0 bases, with 10 bases between. This CDR3 is built from 16 residues. In germline, CDR1 is SGHTA, CDR2 FQGNSA. The CDR3 DNA is TGTGCCAGCAGCTTAGATACCTTACGCTCTGGAAACACCATATATTTT. Protein product: CASSLDTLRSGNTIYF.

This clonotype turned up a few times. The rearrangement joins TRBV18 to TRBJ2-5; D ambiguous. Germline loops: CDR1 KGHSH, CDR2 LQKENI. V was shortened by 2 bases and J by 1 base, with 5 bases between the two germline ends. This CDR3 has 13 residues. Here the CDR3 reads CASSPYSQETQYF. As DNA, the CDR3 is TGTGCCAGCTCACCATACAGCCAAGAGACCCAGTACTTC.

This clonotype has just a few counts. The chain is built from TRBV20-1 and TRBJ1-5, with 7 bases identical to TRBD1. V was pared by 6 bases and J by 2 bases, with 7 bases of the junction left unmatched. The V gene's germline CDR1 is DFQATT and CDR2 SNEGSKA (reference sequence). The CDR3 extends over 14 amino acids. In DNA, the CDR3 is TGCAGTGCCCTAAGACAGGGCGGCAATCAGCCCCAGCATTTT. This translates into CSALRQGGNQPQHF.

This clonotype occurred many times. The V gene is TRBV7-2, the J gene TRBJ2-5; D not resolved. The germline V gene encodes CDR1 SGHTA and CDR2 FQGNSA. This CDR3 contains 13 residues. Trimming shortened V by 3 bases and J by 2 bases, and 7 bases separated the two germline ends. CDR3 sequence (DNA): TGTGCCAGCAGCTTGTCCCTACAAGAGACCCAGTACTTC. It specifies CASSLSLQETQYF.

The chain has TRBV7-2 and TRBJ2-1; tentatively, D is TRBD2 (5 bases). Trimming shortened V by 4 bases and J by 0 bases, and 19 bases separated the two germline ends. The CDR3 consists of 18 residues. Germline V lookup: CDR1 SGHTA, CDR2 FQGNSA. The CDR3 bases are TGTGCCAGCAGCTCTCCTAGCAAAGGCTCGGGCTCCTACAATGAGCAGTTCTTC. Its translation: CASSSPSKGSGSYNEQFF.

This clonotype showed up many times. The V gene is TRBV11-2, the J gene TRBJ2-1; TRBD2 agrees at 7 bases. CDR1 SGHAT and CDR2 FQNNGV come from the germline V gene. J gave up 4 bases and V 2 bases, and 5 bases lay outside the gene matches. CDR3 length: 15 residues. This CDR3 reads CASSLTTSPYNEQFF. In nucleotides, the CDR3 is TGTGCCAGCAGCTTAACGACTAGCCCGTACAATGAGCAGTTCTTC. The entire variable domain, with the rest obtained from reference TRBV11-2 and TRBJ2-1, is as follows: EAGVAQSPRYKIIEKRQSVAFWCNPISGHATLYWYQQILGQGPKLLIQFQNNGVVDDSQLPKDRFSAERLKGVDSTLKIQPAKLEDSAVYLCASSLTTSPYNEQFFGPGTRLTVL.